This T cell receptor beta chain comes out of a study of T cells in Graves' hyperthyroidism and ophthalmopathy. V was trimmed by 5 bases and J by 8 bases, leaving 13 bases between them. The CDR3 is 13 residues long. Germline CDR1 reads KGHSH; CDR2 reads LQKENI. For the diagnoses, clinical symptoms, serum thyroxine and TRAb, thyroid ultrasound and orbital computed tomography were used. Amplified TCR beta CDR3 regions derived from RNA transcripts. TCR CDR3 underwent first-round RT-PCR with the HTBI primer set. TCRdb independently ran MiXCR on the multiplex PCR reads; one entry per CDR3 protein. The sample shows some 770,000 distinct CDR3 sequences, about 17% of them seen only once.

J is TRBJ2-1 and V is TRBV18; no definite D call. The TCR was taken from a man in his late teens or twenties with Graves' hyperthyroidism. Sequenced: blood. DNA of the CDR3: TGTGCCAGCTCATTCACAGTGGCGGATGAGCAGTTCTTC. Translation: CASSFTVADEQFF.